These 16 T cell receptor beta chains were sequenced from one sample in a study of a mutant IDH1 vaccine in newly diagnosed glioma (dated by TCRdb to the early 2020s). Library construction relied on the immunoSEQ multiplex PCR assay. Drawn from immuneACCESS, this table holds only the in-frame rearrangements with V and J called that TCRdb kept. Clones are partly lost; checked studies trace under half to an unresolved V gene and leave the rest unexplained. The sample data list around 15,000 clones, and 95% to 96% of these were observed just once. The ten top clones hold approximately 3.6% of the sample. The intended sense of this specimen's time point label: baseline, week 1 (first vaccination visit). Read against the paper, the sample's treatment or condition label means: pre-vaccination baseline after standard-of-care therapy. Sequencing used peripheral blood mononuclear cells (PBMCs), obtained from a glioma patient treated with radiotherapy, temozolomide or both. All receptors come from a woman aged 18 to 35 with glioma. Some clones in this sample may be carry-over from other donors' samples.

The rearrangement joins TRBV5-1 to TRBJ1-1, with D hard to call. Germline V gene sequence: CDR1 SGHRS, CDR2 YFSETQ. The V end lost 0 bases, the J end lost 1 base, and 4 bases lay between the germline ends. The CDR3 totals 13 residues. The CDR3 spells CASSLGKNTEAFF. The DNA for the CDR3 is TGCGCCAGCAGCTTGGGGAAGAACACTGAAGCTTTCTTT.

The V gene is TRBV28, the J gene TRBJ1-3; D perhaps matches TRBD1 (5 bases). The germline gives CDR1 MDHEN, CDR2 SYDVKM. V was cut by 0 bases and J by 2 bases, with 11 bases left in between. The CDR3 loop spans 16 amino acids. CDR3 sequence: CASSLWASGPGNTIYF. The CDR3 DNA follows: TGTGCCAGCAGTTTATGGGCTTCAGGGCCTGGAAACACCATATATTTT.

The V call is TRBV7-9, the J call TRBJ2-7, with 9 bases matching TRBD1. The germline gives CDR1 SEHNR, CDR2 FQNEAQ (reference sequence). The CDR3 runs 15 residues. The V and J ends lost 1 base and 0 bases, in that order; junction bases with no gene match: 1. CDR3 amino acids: CASSLGDRASYEQYF. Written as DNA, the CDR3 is TGTGCCAGCAGCTTAGGGGACAGGGCCTCCTACGAGCAGTACTTC.

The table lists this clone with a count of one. Here the CDR3 reads CASSLRTATYEQYF. CDR3 sequence (DNA): TGTGCCAGCAGTTTACGGACAGCAACCTACGAGCAGTACTTC. The chain combines TRBV27 with TRBJ2-7; weak D call: TRBD1 (6 bases). The length of the CDR3 is 14 residues. Germline V gene data show CDR1 as MNHEY and CDR2 as SMNVEV (reference sequence). Trimming shortened V by 2 bases and J by 2 bases, and 10 bases separated the two germline ends.

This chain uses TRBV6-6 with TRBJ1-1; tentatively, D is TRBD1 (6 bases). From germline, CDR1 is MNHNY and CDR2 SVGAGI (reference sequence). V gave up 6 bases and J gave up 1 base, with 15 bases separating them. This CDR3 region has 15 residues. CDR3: CASSNTGTRNTEAFF. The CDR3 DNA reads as TGTGCCAGCAGCAACACCGGGACAAGGAACACTGAAGCTTTCTTT.

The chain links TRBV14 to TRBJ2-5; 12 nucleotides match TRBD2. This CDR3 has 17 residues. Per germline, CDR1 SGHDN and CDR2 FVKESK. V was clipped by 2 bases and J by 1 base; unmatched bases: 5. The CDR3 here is CASSQHRTSGTQETQYF. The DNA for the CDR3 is TGTGCCAGCAGCCAACACAGGACTAGCGGGACCCAAGAGACCCAGTACTTC.

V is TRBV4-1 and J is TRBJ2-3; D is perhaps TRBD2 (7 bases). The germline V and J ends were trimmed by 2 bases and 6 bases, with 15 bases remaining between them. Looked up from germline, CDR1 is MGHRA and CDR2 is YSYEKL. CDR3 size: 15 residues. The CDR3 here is CASSQRGAGEDTQYF. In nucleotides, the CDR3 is TGCGCCAGCAGCCAACGGGGGGCAGGGGAGGATACGCAGTATTTT.

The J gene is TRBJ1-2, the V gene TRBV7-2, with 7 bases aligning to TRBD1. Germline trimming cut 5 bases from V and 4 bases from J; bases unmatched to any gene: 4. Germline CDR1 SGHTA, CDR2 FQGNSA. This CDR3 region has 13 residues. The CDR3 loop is CASSRGTVYGYTF. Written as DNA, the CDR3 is TGTGCCAGCAGCCGGGGGACAGTCTATGGCTACACCTTC.

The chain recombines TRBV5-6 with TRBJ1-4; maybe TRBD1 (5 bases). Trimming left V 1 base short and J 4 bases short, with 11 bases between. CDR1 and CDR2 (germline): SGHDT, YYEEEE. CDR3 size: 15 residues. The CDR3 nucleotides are TGTGCCAGCAGCTTGCAGCCGGGGGTTAATGAAAAACTGTTTTTT. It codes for CASSLQPGVNEKLFF.

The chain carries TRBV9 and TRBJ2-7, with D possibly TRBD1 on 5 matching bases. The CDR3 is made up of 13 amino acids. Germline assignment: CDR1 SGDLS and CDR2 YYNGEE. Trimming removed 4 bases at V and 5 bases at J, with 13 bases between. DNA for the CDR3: TGTGCCAGCAGCCCTCAGGGCAGGGACGAGCAGTACTTC. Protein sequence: CASSPQGRDEQYF.

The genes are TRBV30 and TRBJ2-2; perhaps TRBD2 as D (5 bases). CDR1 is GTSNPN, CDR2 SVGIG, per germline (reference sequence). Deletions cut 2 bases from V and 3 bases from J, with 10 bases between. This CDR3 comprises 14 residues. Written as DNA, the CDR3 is TGTGCCTGGAGTCCGGGGTTGGACACCGGGGAGCTGTTTTTT. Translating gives CAWSPGLDTGELFF.

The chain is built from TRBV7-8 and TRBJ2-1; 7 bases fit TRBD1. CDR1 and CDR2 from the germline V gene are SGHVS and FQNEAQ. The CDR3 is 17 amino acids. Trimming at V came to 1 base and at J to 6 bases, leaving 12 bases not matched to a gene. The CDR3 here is CASSLDQGGSFSNEQFF. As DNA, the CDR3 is TGTGCCAGCAGCTTAGATCAAGGGGGCTCCTTTAGCAATGAGCAGTTCTTC. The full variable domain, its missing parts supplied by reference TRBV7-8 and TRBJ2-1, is GAGVSQSPRYKVAKRGQDVALRCDPISGHVSLFWYQQALGQGPEFLTYFQNEAQLDKSGLPSDRFFAERPEGSVSTLKIQRTQQEDSAVYLCASSLDQGGSFSNEQFFGPGTRLTVL.

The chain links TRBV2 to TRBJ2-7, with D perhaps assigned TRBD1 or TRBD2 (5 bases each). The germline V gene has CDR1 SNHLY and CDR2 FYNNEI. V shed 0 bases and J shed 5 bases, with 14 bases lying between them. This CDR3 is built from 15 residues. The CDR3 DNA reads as TGTGCCAGCAGTGAAGCCACACGAGGGGTCGACGAGCAGTACTTC. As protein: CASSEATRGVDEQYF. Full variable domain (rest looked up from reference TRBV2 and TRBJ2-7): EPEVTQTPSHQVTQMGQEVILRCVPISNHLYFYWYRQILGQKVEFLVSFYNNEISEKSEIFDDQFSVERPDGSNFTLKIRSTKLEDSAMYFCASSEATRGVDEQYFGPGTRLTVT.

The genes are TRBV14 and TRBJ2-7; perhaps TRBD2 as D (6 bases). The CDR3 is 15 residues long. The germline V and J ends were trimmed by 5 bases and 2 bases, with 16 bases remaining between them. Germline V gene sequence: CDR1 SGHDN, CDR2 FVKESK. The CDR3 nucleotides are TGTGCCAGCAGCACGGGACTTAGTAACCCCTACGAGCAGTACTTC. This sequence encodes CASSTGLSNPYEQYF. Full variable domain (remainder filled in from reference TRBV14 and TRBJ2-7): EAGVTQFPSHSVIEKGQTVTLRCDPISGHDNLYWYRRVMGKEIKFLLHFVKESKQDESGMPNNRFLAERTGGTYSTLKVQPAELEDSGVYFCASSTGLSNPYEQYFGPGTRLTVT.

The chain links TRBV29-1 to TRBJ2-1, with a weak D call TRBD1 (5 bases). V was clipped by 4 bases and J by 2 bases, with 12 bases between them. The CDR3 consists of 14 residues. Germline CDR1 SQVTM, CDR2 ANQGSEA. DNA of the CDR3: TGCAGCGTTGTAGGGGAAGGGACCTACAATGAGCAGTTCTTC. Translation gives CSVVGEGTYNEQFF.

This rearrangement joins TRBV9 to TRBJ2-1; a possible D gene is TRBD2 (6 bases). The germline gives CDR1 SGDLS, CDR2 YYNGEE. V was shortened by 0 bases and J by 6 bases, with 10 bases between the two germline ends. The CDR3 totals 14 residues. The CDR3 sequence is CASSVDQGGNEQFF. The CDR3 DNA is TGTGCCAGCAGCGTAGACCAGGGAGGCAATGAGCAGTTCTTC.